The present T cell receptor (beta chain) was sequenced within a study of CD8+CD57+ T cells in acquired aplastic anemia. Whole-study results and caveats: The same twenty-nine CD8+ CDR3 sequences occurred in patients and in controls. For CD8+ Simpson's diversity, patients and controls showed no significant difference.

This clonotype was observed a few times. Its antigen is not known. The V gene end was trimmed by 2 bases and the J gene end by 14 bases; junction bases not matched to a gene: 9. The CDR3 totals 13 residues. Germline V gene sequence: CDR1 SGDLS, CDR2 YYNGEE. TCR beta VDJ and CDR3 profiles were obtained from a genomic DNA template. MiXCR, applied by TCRdb to the reads, yields one record per CDR3 protein. The data contain more than 150,000 distinct CDR3 sequences, 64% of them singletons. Material: sorted CD4+, CD8+, or CD8+CD57+ T cells (not recorded which) from PBMCs. This TCR derives from a human donor with severe aplastic anemia or a healthy control (not recorded which). The rearrangement links TRBV9 to TRBJ2-1, with TRBD2 matching 8 bases. Here the CDR3 reads CASSVMSGGIKFF. The CDR3 coding sequence is TGTGCCAGCAGCGTTATGAGCGGGGGCATTAAGTTCTTC. Full variable domain (outside the CDR3, taken from reference TRBV9 and TRBJ2-1): DSGVTQTPKHLITATGQRVTLRCSPRSGDLSVYWYQQSLDQGLQFLIQYYNGEERAKGNILERFSAQQFPDLHSELNLSSLELGDSALYFCASSVMSGGIKFFGPGTRLTVL.